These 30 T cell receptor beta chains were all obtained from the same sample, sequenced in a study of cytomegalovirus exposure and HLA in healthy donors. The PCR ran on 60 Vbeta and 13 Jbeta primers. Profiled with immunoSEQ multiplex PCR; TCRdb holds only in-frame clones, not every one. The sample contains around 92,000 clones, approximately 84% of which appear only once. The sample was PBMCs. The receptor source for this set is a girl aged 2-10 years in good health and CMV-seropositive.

The CDR3 bases are TGCGCCAGCAGCCAAAACCCGGGACAGGGGGGCGGCAAAAACATTCAGTACTTC. As protein: CASSQNPGQGGGKNIQYF. V usage is TRBV4-1 and J usage is TRBJ2-4, with 11 bases aligning to TRBD1. The CDR3 loop spans 18 amino acids. Per the germline V gene, CDR1 is MGHRA and CDR2 is YSYEKL. V was clipped by 2 bases and J by 3 bases; unmatched bases: 9.

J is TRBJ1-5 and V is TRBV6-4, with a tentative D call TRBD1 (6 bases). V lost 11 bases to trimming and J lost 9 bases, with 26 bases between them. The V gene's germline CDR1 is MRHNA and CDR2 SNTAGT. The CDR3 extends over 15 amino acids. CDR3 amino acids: CAPVRGGDEGWPQHF. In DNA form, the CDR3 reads TGTGCCCCCGTCAGAGGGGGGGACGAGGGCTGGCCCCAGCATTTT.

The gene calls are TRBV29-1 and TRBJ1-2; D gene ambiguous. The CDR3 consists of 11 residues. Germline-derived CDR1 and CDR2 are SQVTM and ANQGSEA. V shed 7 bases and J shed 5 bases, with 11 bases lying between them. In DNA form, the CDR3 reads TGCAGCGCCCTTGAGTTATATGGCTACACCTTC. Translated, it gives CSALELYGYTF.

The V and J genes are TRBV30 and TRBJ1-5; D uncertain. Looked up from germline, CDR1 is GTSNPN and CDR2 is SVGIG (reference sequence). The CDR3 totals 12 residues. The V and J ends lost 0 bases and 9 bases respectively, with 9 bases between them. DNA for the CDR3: TGTGCCTGGAGTGTTTGGGCAGGGCCCCAGCATTTT. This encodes CAWSVWAGPQHF.

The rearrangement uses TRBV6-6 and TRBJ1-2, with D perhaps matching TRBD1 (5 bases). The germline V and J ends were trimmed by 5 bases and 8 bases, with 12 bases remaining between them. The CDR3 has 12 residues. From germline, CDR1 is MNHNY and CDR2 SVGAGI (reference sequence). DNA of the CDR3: TGTGCCAGCAGTCGGGGGGGTAACGGCTACACCTTC. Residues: CASSRGGNGYTF.

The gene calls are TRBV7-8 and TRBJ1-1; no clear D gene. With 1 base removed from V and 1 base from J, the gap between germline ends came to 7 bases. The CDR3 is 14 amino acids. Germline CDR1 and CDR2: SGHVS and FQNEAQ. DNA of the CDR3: TGTGCCAGCAGCTTAGTTCCGAGGAACACTGAAGCTTTCTTT. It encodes CASSLVPRNTEAFF.

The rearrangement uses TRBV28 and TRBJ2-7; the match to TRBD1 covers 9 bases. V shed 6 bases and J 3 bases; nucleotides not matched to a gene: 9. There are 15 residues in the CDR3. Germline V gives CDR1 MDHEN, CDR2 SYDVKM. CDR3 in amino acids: CASSGLWGQGYEQYF. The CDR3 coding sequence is TGTGCCAGCAGCGGTCTTTGGGGACAGGGCTACGAGCAGTACTTC.

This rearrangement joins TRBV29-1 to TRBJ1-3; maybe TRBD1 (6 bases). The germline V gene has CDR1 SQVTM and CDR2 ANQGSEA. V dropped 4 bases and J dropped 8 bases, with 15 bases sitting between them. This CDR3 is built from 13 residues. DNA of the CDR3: TGCAGCGTTGCCCCACAGGGAGAACACACCATATATTTT. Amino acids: CSVAPQGEHTIYF.

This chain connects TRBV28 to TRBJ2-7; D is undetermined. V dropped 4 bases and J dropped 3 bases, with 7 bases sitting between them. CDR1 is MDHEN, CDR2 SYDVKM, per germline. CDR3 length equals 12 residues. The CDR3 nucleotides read TGTGCCAGCAGTTCCCGTGTCTACGAGCAGTACTTC. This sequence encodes CASSSRVYEQYF.

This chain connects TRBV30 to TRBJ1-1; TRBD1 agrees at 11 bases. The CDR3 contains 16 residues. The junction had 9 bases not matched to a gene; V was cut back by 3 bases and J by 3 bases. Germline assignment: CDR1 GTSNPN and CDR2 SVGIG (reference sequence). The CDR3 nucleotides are TGTGCCTGGAGCAGACCGGACAGGGGGCTATACACTGAAGCTTTCTTT. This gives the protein CAWSRPDRGLYTEAFF.

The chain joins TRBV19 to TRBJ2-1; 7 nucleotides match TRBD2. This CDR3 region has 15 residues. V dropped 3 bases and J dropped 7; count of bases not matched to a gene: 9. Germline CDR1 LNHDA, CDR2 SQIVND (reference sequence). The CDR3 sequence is CASSIASGILNEQFF. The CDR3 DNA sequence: TGTGCCAGTAGTATCGCCAGCGGGATTCTGAATGAGCAGTTCTTC.

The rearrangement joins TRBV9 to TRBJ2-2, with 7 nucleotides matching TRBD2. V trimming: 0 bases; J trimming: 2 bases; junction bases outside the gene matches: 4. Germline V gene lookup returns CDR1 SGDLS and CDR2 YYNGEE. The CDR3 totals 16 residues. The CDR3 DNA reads TGTGCCAGCAGCGTAGAGGCGGGAGTAAACACCGGGGAGCTGTTTTTT. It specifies CASSVEAGVNTGELFF.

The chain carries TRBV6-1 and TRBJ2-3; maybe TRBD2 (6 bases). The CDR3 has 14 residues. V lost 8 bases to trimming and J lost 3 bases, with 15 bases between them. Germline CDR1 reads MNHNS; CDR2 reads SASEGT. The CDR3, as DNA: TGTGCCAGCCCTGGCGGGGCAGAGACAGATACGCAGTATTTT. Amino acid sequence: CASPGGAETDTQYF.

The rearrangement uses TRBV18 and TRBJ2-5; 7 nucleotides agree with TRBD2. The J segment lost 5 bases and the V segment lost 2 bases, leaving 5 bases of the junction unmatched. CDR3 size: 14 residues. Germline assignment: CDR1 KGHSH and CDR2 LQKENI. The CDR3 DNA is TGTGCCAGCTCACCATCCACGGGAGGTGAGACCCAGTACTTC. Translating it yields CASSPSTGGETQYF.

CDR3 nucleotides: TGCGCCAGCAGCTTGGGCCTAGCGGGGAAACAAGAGACCCAGTACTTC. Its translation: CASSLGLAGKQETQYF. The chain links TRBV5-1 to TRBJ2-5, with 9 positions matching TRBD2. With 0 bases clipped from V and 2 bases from J, the junction kept 5 bases outside the gene matches. The CDR3 has 16 amino acids. Germline CDR1 and CDR2: SGHRS and YFSETQ.

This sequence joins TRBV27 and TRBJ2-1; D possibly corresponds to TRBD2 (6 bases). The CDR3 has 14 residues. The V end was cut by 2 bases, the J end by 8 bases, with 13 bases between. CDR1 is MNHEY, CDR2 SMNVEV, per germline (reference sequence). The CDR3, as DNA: TGTGCCAGCAGTTTAGCGGGGATAGCCGATGAGCAGTTCTTC. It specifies CASSLAGIADEQFF.

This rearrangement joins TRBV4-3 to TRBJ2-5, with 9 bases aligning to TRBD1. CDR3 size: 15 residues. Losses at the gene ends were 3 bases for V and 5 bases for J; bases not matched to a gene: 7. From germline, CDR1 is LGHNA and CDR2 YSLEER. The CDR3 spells CASSQGTGGGETQYF. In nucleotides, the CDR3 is TGCGCCAGCAGCCAGGGTACAGGGGGCGGGGAGACCCAGTACTTC.

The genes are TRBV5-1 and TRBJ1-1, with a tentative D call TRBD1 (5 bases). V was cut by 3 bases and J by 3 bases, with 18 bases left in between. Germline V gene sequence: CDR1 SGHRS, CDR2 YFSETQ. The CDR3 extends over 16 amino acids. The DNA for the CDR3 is TGCGCCAGCAGCTGGCGACAGACAGAAGAGGACACTGAAGCTTTCTTT. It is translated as CASSWRQTEEDTEAFF.

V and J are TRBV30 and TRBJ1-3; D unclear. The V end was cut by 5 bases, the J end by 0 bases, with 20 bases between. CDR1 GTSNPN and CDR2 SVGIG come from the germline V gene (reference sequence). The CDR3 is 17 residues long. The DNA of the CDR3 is TGTGCCTGGGACCATGGAGGAGTGTCACACTCTGGAAACACCATATATTTT. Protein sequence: CAWDHGGVSHSGNTIYF.

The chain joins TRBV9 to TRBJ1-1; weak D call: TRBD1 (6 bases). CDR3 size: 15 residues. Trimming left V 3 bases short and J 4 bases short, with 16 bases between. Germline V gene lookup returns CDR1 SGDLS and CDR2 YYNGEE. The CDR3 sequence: CASSAGITGTTEAFF. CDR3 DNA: TGTGCCAGCAGCGCGGGAATCACAGGGACCACTGAAGCTTTCTTT.

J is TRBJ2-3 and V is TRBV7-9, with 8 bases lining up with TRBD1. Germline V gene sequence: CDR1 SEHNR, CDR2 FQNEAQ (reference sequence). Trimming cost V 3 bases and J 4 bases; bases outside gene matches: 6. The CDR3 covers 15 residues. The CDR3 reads CASSFRAGGADTQYF. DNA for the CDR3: TGTGCCAGCAGCTTTAGGGCAGGGGGCGCAGATACGCAGTATTTT.

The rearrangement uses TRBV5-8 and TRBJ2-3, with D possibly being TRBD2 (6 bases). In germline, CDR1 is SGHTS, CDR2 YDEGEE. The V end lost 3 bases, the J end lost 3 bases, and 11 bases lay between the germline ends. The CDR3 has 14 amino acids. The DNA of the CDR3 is TGTGCCAGCAGCTCAATGGAGGGGACAGATACGCAGTATTTT. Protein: CASSSMEGTDTQYF.

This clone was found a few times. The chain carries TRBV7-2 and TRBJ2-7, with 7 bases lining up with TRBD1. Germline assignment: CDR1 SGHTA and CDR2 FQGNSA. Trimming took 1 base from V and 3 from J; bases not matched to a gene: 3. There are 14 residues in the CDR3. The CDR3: CASSLVGQVYEQYF. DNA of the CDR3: TGTGCCAGCAGCTTAGTTGGACAGGTCTACGAGCAGTACTTC.

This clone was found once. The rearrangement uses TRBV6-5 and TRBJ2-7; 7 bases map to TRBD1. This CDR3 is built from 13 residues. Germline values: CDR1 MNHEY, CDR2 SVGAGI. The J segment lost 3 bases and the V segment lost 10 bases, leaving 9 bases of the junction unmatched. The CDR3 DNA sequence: TGTGCCACTCCGGGGACAGCCCTCTACGAGCAGTACTTC. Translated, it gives CATPGTALYEQYF.

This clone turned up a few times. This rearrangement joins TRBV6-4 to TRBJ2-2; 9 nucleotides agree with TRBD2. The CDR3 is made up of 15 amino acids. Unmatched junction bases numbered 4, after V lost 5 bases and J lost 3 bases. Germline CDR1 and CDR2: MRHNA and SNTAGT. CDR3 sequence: CASSPRGGDTGELFF. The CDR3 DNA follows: TGTGCCAGCAGTCCACGCGGGGGGGACACCGGGGAGCTGTTTTTT.

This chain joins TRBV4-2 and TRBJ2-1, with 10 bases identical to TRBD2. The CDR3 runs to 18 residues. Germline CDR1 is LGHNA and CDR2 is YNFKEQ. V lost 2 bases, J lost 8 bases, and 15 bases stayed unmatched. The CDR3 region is CASSQTPTGTSASYEQFF. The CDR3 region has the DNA TGTGCCAGCAGCCAAACACCCACCGGGACTAGCGCTTCTTATGAGCAGTTCTTC.

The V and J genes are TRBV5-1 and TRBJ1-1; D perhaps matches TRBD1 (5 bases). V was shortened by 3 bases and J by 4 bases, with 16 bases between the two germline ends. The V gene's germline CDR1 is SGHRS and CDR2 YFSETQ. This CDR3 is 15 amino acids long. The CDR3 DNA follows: TGCGCCAGCAGCTCCCGTGGGGTCGGGGGCACTGAAGCTTTCTTT. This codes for CASSSRGVGGTEAFF.

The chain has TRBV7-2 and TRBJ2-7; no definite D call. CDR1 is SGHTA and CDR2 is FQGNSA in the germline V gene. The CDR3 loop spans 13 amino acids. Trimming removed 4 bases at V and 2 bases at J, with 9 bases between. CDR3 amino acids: CASSSRMPYEQYF. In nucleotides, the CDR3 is TGTGCCAGCAGCTCGAGGATGCCCTACGAGCAGTACTTC.

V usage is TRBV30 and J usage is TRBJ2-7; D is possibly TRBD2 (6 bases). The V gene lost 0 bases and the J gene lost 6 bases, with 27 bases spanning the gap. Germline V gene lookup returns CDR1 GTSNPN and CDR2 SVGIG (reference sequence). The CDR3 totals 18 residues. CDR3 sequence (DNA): TGTGCCTGGAGTGTACTGTGGGAACTAGCTGTACCCCCGAGCGAGCAGTACTTC. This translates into CAWSVLWELAVPPSEQYF.

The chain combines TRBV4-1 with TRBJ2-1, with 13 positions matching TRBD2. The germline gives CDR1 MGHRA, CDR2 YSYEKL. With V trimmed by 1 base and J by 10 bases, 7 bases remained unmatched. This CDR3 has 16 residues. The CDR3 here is CASSQVGTSGVPEQFF. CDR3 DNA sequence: TGCGCCAGCAGCCAAGTGGGGACTAGCGGGGTCCCCGAGCAGTTCTTC.